This T cell receptor (beta chain) was identified during a study of CD4+ T cells in melanoma. Study results and caveats: In melanoma, neoantigen-specific CD4+ T cells reportedly differed in differentiation state. CD8+ T cell, macrophage and B cell function reportedly correlated with neoantigen-specific CD4+ T cells.

On this clone itself: Its antigen is unidentified.

Sequenced by immunoSEQ multiplex PCR; TCRdb stores in-frame clones only, minus some. In the table there are some 150,000 clones, about nine tenths of which are singletons. The V and J ends lost 4 bases and 9 bases, in that order; junction bases with no gene match: 9. Germline-derived CDR1 and CDR2 are MDHEN and SYDVKM. The CDR3 has 15 residues. The sequence came from a human donor with melanoma. The chain uses TRBV28 and TRBJ1-6; 7 bases map to TRBD1. CDR3 region: CASSSSQGRVSPLHF. In DNA, the CDR3 is TGTGCCAGCAGTTCGTCACAGGGGCGGGTTTCACCCCTCCACTTT.